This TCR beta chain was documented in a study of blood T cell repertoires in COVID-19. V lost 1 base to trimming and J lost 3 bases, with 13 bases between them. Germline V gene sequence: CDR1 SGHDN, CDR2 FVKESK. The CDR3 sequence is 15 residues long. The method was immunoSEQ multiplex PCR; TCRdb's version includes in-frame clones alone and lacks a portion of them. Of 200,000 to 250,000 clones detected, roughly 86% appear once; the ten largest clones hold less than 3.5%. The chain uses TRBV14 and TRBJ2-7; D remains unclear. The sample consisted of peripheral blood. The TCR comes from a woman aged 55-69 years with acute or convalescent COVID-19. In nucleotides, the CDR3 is TGTGCCAGCAGCCAAGGCCTAGGAGTCCTCTACGAGCAGTACTTC. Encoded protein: CASSQGLGVLYEQYF.